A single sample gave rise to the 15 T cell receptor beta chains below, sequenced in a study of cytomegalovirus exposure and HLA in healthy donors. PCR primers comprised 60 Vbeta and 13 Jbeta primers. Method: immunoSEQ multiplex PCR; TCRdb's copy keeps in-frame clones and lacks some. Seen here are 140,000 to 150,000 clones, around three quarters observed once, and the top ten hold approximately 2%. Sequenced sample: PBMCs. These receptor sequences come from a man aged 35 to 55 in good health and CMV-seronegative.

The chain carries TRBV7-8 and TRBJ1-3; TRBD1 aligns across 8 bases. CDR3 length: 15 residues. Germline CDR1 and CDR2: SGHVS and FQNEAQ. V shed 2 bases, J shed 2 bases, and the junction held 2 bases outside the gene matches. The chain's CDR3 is CASSLSDRAGNTIYF. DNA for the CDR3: TGTGCCAGCAGCTTATCGGACAGGGCTGGAAACACCATATATTTT.

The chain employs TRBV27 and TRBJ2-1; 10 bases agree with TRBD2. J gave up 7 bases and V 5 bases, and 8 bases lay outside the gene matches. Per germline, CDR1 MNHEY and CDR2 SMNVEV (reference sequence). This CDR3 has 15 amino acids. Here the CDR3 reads CASSPGAGGRNEQFF. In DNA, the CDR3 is TGTGCCAGCAGTCCCGGAGCGGGGGGGCGAAATGAGCAGTTCTTC.

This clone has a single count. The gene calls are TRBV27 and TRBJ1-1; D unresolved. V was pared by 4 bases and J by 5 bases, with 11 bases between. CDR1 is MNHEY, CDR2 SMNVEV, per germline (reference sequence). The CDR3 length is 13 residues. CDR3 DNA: TGTGCCAGCAGTTCCTGGGCTGAGACTGAAGCTTTCTTT. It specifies CASSSWAETEAFF.

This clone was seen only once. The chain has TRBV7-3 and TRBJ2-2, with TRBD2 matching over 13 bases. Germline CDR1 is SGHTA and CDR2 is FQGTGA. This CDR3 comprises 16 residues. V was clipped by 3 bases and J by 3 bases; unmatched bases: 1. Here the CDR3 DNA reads TGTGCCAGCAGCTTGGGACTAGCGGGGTACACCGGGGAGCTGTTTTTT. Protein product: CASSLGLAGYTGELFF.

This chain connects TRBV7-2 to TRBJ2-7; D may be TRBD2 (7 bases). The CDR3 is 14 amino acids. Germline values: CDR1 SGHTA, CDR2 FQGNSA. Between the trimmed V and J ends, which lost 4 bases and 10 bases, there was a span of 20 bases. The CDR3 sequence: CASSYEGGGVGQYF. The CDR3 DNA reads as TGTGCCAGCAGCTACGAGGGGGGGGGAGTCGGTCAGTACTTC.

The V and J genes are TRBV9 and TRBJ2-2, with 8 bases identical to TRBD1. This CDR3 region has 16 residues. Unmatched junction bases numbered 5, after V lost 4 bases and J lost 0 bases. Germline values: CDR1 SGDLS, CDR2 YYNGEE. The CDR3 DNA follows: TGTGCCAGCAGCCCCCGACAGGGGACGAACACCGGGGAGCTGTTTTTT. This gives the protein CASSPRQGTNTGELFF.

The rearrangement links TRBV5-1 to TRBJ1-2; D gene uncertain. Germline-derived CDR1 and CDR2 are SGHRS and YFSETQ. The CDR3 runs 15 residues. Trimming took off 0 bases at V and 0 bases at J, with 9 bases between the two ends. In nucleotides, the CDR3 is TGCGCCAGCAGCTTGGGATACGACTCTAACTATGGCTACACCTTC. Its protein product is CASSLGYDSNYGYTF.

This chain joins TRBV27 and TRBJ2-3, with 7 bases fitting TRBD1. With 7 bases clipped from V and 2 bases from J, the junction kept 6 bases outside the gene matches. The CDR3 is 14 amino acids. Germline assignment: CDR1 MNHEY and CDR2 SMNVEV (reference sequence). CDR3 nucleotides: TGTGCCAGCAATCGACAGGGAATCACAGATACGCAGTATTTT. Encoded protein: CASNRQGITDTQYF.

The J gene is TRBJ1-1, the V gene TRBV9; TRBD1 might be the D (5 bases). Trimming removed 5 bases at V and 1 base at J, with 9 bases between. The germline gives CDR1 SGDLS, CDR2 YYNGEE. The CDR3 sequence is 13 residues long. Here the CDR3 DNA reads TGTGCCAGCAGTCGACAGAGGAACACTGAAGCTTTCTTT. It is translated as CASSRQRNTEAFF.

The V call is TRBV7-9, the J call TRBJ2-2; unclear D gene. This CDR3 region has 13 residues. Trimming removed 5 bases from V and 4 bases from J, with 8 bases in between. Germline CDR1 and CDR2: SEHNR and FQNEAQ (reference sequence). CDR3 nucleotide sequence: TGTGCCAGCAGCCTGTTTTCCACCGGGGAGCTGTTTTTT. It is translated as CASSLFSTGELFF. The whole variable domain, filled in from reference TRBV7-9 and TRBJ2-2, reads DTGVSQNPRHKITKRGQNVTFRCDPISEHNRLYWYRQTLGQGPEFLTYFQNEAQLEKSRLLSDRFSAERPKGSFSTLEIQRTEQGDSAMYLCASSLFSTGELFFGEGSRLTVL.

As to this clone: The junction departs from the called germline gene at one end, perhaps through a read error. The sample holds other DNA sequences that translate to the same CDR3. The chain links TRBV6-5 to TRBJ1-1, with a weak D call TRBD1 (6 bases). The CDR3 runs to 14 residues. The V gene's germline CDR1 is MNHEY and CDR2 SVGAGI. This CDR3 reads CASSYGGGGTEAFF. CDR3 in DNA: TGTGCCAGCAGTTACGGGGGCGGGGGCACTGAGGCTTTCTTT.

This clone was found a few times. The DNA for the CDR3 is TGTGCCAGCAGCTCAAGGCGGGCGGGAGGGGAGACCCAGTACTTC. It is translated as CASSSRRAGGETQYF. The J gene is TRBJ2-5, the V gene TRBV5-6; 9 bases align to TRBD2. Germline values: CDR1 SGHDT, CDR2 YYEEEE. With V trimmed by 3 bases and J by 5 bases, 8 bases remained unmatched. CDR3 size: 15 residues.

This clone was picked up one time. The CDR3 spells CVRSWTRRLIYSEQFF. The CDR3 DNA sequence: TGTGTCAGAAGTTGGACACGAAGGTTGATCTATAGTGAGCAGTTCTTC. The chain has TRBV7-5 and TRBJ2-1; TRBD1 is the table's D call, not checked against the DNA. TRBV7-5 is marked as a pseudogene. The CDR3 is 16 residues long.

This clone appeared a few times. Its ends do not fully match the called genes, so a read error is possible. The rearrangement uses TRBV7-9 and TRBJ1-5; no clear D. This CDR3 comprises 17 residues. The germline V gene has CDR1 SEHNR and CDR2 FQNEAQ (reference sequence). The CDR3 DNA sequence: TGTTCCAGCAGCTTTTCCCCTCGAGGGAAGGCTAATCAGCCCCAGCATTTT. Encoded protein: CSSSFSPRGKANQPQHF.

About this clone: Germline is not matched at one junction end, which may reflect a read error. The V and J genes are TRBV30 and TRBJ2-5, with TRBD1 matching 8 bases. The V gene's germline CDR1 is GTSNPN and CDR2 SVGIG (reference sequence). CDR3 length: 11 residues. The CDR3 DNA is TGTGCCTGGGGTTCAGGGGGCCGAGGGAACTTC. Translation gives CAWGSGGRGNF.